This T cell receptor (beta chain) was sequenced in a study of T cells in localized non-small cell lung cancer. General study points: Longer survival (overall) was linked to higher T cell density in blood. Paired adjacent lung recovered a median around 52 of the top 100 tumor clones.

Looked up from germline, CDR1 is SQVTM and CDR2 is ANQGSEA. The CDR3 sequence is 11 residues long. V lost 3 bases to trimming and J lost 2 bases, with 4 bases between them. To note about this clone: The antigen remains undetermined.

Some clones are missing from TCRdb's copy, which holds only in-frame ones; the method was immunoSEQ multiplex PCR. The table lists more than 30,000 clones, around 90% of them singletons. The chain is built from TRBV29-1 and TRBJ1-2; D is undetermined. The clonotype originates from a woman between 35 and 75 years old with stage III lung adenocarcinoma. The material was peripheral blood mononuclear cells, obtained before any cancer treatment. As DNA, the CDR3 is TGCAGCGTTGAGGAAAACTATGGCTACACCTTC. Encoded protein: CSVEENYGYTF.